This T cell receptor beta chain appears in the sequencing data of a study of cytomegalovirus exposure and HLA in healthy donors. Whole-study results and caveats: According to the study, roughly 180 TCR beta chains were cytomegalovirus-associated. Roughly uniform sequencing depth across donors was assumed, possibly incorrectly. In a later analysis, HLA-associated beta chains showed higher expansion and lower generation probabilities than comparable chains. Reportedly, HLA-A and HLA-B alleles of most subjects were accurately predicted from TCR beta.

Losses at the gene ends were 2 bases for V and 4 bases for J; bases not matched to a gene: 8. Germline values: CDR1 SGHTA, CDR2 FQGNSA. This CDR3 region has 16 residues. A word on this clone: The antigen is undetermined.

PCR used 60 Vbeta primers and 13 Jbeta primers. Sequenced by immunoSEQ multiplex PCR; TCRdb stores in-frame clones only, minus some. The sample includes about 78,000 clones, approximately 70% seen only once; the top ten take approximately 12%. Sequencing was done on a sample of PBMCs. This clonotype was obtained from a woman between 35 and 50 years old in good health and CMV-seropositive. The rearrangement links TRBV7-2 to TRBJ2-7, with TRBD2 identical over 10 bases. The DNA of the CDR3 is TGTGCCAGCAGCTTAAGTACTAGCGGGACATCTTACGAGCAGTACTTC. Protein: CASSLSTSGTSYEQYF. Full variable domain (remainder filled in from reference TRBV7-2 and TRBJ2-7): GAGVSQSPSNKVTEKGKDVELRCDPISGHTALYWYRQSLGQGLEFLIYFQGNSAPDKSGLPSDRFSAERTGGSVSTLTIQRTQQEDSAVYLCASSLSTSGTSYEQYFGPGTRLTVT.